This T cell receptor (beta chain) was recorded in a study of blood T cell repertoires in COVID-19. As for the study in general: Specimens from acute and convalescent COVID-19 originated in the United States, Italy and Spain.

The CDR3 loop spans 14 amino acids. Study processing details: The authors estimated nucleated cell counts from reference gene primer amplification. TCRdb keeps only in-frame clones here, not all; method: immunoSEQ multiplex PCR. The V and J calls and the clone size are those of that table, but D and trimming were determined from the DNA. The data show around 280,000 clones, around 89% seen once. The J gene is TRBJ2-1, the V gene TRBV21-1; the table names TRBD2, a call not compared with the DNA. TRBV21-1 is deemed a pseudogene. Sequencing input: PBMCs or T cells enriched from blood (not recorded which). This TCR was recovered from a woman under 30 with acute COVID-19. The CDR3 sequence: CASQEALSYNEQFF. CDR3 nucleotide sequence: TGTGCCAGCCAGGAGGCCCTCTCCTACAATGAGCAGTTCTTC.